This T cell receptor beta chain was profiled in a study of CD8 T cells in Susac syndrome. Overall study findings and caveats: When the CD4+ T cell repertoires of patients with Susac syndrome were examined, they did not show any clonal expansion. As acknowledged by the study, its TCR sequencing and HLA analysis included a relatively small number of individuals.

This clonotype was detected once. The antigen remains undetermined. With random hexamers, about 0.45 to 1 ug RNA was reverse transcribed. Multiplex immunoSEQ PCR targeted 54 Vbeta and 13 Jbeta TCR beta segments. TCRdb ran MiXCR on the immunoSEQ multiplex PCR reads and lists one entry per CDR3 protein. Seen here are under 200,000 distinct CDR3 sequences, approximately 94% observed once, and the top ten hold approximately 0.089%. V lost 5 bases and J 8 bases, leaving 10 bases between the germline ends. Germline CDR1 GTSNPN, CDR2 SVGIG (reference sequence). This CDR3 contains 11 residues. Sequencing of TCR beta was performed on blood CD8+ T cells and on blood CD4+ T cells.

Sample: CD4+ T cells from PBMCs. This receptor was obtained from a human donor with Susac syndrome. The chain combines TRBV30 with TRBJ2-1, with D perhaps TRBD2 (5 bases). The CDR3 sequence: CAWAPRDEQFF. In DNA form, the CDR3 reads TGTGCCTGGGCTCCGCGGGATGAGCAGTTCTTC. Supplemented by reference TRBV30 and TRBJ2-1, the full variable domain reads SQTIHQWPATLVQPVGSPLSLECTVEGTSNPNLYWYRQAAGRGLQLLFYSVGIGQISSEVPQNLSASRPQDRQFILSSKKLLLSDSGFYLCAWAPRDEQFFGPGTRLTVL.